These 12 T cell receptor beta chains were sequenced from one sample in a study of identical twins. MiXCR was run by TCRdb on the 5' RACE reads, yielding one entry per CDR3 protein. The table has 500,000 to 600,000 distinct CDR3 sequences, about 20% seen once. In addition, the sample was reused for a study of T cells expressing NK-cell markers.

Sequencing used CD4+ T cells sorted from blood. The origin of the receptors is a woman younger than 30 in good health.

The genes are TRBV6-5 and TRBJ2-7; 7 bases fit TRBD1. CDR3 size: 16 residues. Germline CDR1 MNHEY, CDR2 SVGAGI. V lost 2 bases, J lost 0 bases, and 7 bases stayed unmatched. The CDR3 loop is CASSYAPGDSSYEQYF. CDR3 sequence (DNA): TGTGCCAGCAGTTACGCCCCCGGGGACAGCTCCTACGAGCAGTACTTC.

This clonotype showed up many times. The chain uses TRBV20-1 and TRBJ2-7; 9 nucleotides agree with TRBD1. Germline CDR1 is DFQATT and CDR2 is SNEGSKA (reference sequence). There are 14 residues in the CDR3. J lost 4 bases, V lost 4 bases, and 8 bases had no gene match. The CDR3 DNA follows: TGCAGTGCTAATCCGGGACAGGGTAAATACGAGCAGTACTTC. Its protein product is CSANPGQGKYEQYF.

This clonotype has more than one count but fewer than ten. The rearrangement uses TRBV7-9 and TRBJ1-1; D unclear. Trimming pared 1 base from V and 11 bases from J, leaving 8 bases between. From germline, CDR1 is SEHNR and CDR2 FQNEAQ (reference sequence). There are 11 residues in the CDR3. CDR3 region: CASSLGLGAFF. CDR3 nucleotide sequence: TGTGCCAGCAGCTTAGGCCTGGGGGCTTTCTTT.

The gene calls are TRBV6-2 or TRBV6-3 and TRBJ2-7; D gene ambiguous. Germline assignment: CDR1 MNHEY and CDR2 SVGEGT. The CDR3 runs 12 residues. Trimming took off 3 bases at V and 5 bases at J, with 8 bases between the two ends. CDR3 sequence (DNA): TGTGCCAGCAGTTATGATGTCAACGAGCAGTACTTC. Protein product: CASSYDVNEQYF.

This chain links TRBV29-1 with TRBJ2-1; D is possibly TRBD1 (6 bases). V was shortened by 6 bases and J by 8 bases, with 8 bases between the two germline ends. Germline CDR1 reads SQVTM; CDR2 reads ANQGSEA. The CDR3 contains 10 residues. CDR3 nucleotide sequence: TGCAGCGTGGACAGCCATGAGCAGTTCTTC. It codes for CSVDSHEQFF.

A few counts support this clonotype. This chain links TRBV6-5 with TRBJ2-7, with D uncertain. Trimming pared 4 bases from V and 5 bases from J, leaving 12 bases between. Germline V lookup: CDR1 MNHEY, CDR2 SVGAGI. The CDR3 has 13 amino acids. The CDR3 here is CASSSIVGNEQYF. The CDR3 DNA is TGTGCCAGCAGTTCCATAGTGGGAAACGAGCAGTACTTC.

This clonotype was seen a handful of times. The chain is built from TRBV6-1 and TRBJ1-1; D is unclear. Germline V gene sequence: CDR1 MNHNS, CDR2 SASEGT. The germline V and J ends were trimmed by 7 bases and 7 bases, with 10 bases remaining between them. CDR3 length equals 11 residues. CDR3 loop: CASTNLYEAFF. The CDR3 DNA sequence: TGTGCCAGCACGAACCTCTATGAAGCTTTCTTT.

This chain links TRBV20-1 with TRBJ1-2, with a weak D call TRBD1 (5 bases). The CDR3 is made up of 16 amino acids. Germline V gene data show CDR1 as DFQATT and CDR2 as SNEGSKA (reference sequence). V lost 2 bases to trimming and J lost 5 bases, with 21 bases between them. For the CDR3, the DNA is TGCAGTGCTAGACGCACAGGCGGGCCCGGGGGTTATGGCTACACCTTC. Translation gives CSARRTGGPGGYGYTF.

This clonotype occurred once. The chain combines TRBV20-1 with TRBJ2-7, with D hard to call. V was trimmed by 1 base and J by 5 bases, leaving 12 bases between them. Germline CDR1 reads DFQATT; CDR2 reads SNEGSKA (reference sequence). There are 13 residues in the CDR3. The CDR3: CSARGVQLDEQYF. DNA for the CDR3: TGCAGTGCTAGAGGTGTACAGTTGGACGAGCAGTACTTC.

This clonotype was seen a few times. The V call is TRBV20-1, the J call TRBJ1-2, with D maybe TRBD1 (5 bases). The CDR3 contains 15 residues. Trimming took 5 bases from V and 0 from J, leaving 16 bases between them. Germline CDR1 reads DFQATT; CDR2 reads SNEGSKA (reference sequence). This CDR3 is CSALSRDASNYGYTF. For the CDR3, the DNA is TGCAGTGCTCTGAGCCGGGACGCGTCTAACTATGGCTACACCTTC.

This clonotype was observed a handful of times. This rearrangement joins TRBV7-2 to TRBJ2-7; D may be TRBD2 (5 bases). V shed 3 bases and J shed 8 bases, with 11 bases lying between them. The CDR3 is 12 residues long. Looked up from germline, CDR1 is SGHTA and CDR2 is FQGNSA. For the CDR3, the DNA is TGTGCCAGCAGCTTGGTTCTAGCTCAGCAGTACTTC. Its translation: CASSLVLAQQYF.

This clonotype turned up a few times. V is TRBV12-3 or TRBV12-4 and J is TRBJ2-7; D is perhaps TRBD2 (6 bases). The V end was cut by 4 bases, the J end by 1 base, with 11 bases between. This CDR3 has 14 amino acids. CDR3 nucleotide sequence: TGTGCCAGCAGTTCTGGGGGAGGATCCTACGAGCAGTACTTC. Its protein is CASSSGGGSYEQYF.